A selection of T cell receptor beta chains follows, all from one sample in a study of cytomegalovirus exposure and HLA in healthy donors. The assay was immunoSEQ multiplex PCR, and TCRdb's table has in-frame clones only and misses some. The profile shows around 300,000 clones, about 86% of them singletons. Sample: PBMCs. These receptors originate from a woman aged 18-29 years in good health and CMV-seronegative. The CDR3 runs from the conserved cysteine through the conserved F or W. The D gene is left open where the match is weak. Not all rows give a size; the values are once, few, many and, for expanded clones, a class.

DNA: TGTGCCAGCAGCCAAGTAGGGAGAGGAGGCTACACCTTC; CDR3: CASSQVGRGGYTF; D: NA; J: TRBJ1-2; V: TRBV14; length: 13; size: NA
DNA: TGTGCCAGCACCTTCAGGGGAACCCTTCCCTACGAGCAGTACTTC; CDR3: CASTFRGTLPYEQYF; D: NA; J: TRBJ2-7; V: TRBV27; length: 15; size: NA
DNA: TGTGCCAGCAGCCCTACAGGGGGCGCGGGTCAGCCCCAGCATTTT; CDR3: CASSPTGGAGQPQHF; D: TRBD1; J: TRBJ1-5; V: TRBV9; length: 15; size: NA
DNA: TGCAGCGTTGACGCCCGGCTAGCGGGAGGAGATACGCAGTATTTT; CDR3: CSVDARLAGGDTQYF; D: TRBD2; J: TRBJ2-3; V: TRBV29-1; length: 15; size: once
DNA: TGTGCCTGGAGTTTACTAACAAAAGAGACCCAGTACTTC; CDR3: CAWSLLTKETQYF; D: NA; J: TRBJ2-5; V: TRBV30; length: 13; size: NA
DNA: TGTGCCAGCAGTGAAGTAGGGGAGGCTGGAAACACCATATATTTT; CDR3: CASSEVGEAGNTIYF; D: NA; J: TRBJ1-3; V: TRBV6-4; length: 15; size: NA
DNA: TGTGCCAGCAGTTTACAGGCTGGCGAGCAGTACTTC; CDR3: CASSLQAGEQYF; D: NA; J: TRBJ2-7; V: TRBV27; length: 12; size: NA
DNA: TGTGCCAGCAGCCTCAGTGGGACAGGGGGCCGCGAGCAGTACTTC; CDR3: CASSLSGTGGREQYF; D: TRBD1; J: TRBJ2-7; V: TRBV6-5; length: 15; size: NA
DNA: TGTGCCAGCAGCTTAGGCCCGCTGTCAGGAGAGACCCAGTACTTC; CDR3: CASSLGPLSGETQYF; D: NA; J: TRBJ2-5; V: TRBV11-3; length: 15; size: few
DNA: TGTGCCAGTTCCATTAGGACAGGGGGCGCCTACGAGCAGTACTTC; CDR3: CASSIRTGGAYEQYF; D: TRBD1; J: TRBJ2-7; V: TRBV19; length: 15; size: NA
DNA: TGTGCCAGCAGCCAAGCCCCGAGACAGTTCTATGGCTACACCTTC; CDR3: CASSQAPRQFYGYTF; D: NA; J: TRBJ1-2; V: TRBV14; length: 15; size: NA
DNA: TGTGCCAGCAGTCTGGCGGGTAGGCAGGGGCAGTACTTC; CDR3: CASSLAGRQGQYF; D: NA; J: TRBJ2-5; V: TRBV11-2; length: 13; size: NA
DNA: TGTGCCAGCAGCTTAGATCGGGTAGCCTTGAACACTGAAGCTTTCTTT; CDR3: CASSLDRVALNTEAFF; D: NA; J: TRBJ1-1; V: TRBV11-2; length: 16; size: NA
DNA: TGTGCCAGCAGTTACTCGAACCCGGGACAGGGATATGGCTACACCTTC; CDR3: CASSYSNPGQGYGYTF; D: TRBD1; J: TRBJ1-2; V: TRBV6-5; length: 16; size: NA
DNA: TGTGCCAGCAGCCGATCCTATAGCGGGGGGGAGACCCAGTACTTC; CDR3: CASSRSYSGGETQYF; D: TRBD2; J: TRBJ2-5; V: TRBV14; length: 15; size: NA
DNA: TGTGCCAGCAGCTTCATCAGGGGGACTGTCAACACCATATATTTT; CDR3: CASSFIRGTVNTIYF; D: TRBD1; J: TRBJ1-3; V: TRBV5-6; length: 15; size: NA
DNA: TGTGCCAGCAGCTCTGACGTGGGACAGGGGCAAGCTTTCTTT; CDR3: CASSSDVGQGQAFF; D: TRBD1; J: TRBJ1-1; V: TRBV7-9; length: 14; size: NA
DNA: TGTGCTAGTGGTTTGACTGGTTACACTGAAGCTTTCTTT; CDR3: CASGLTGYTEAFF; D: NA; J: TRBJ1-1; V: TRBV12-5; length: 13; size: NA
DNA: TGTGCTAGTGGTTTGGCACAGGGACCCTACGAGCAGTACTTC; CDR3: CASGLAQGPYEQYF; D: NA; J: TRBJ2-7; V: TRBV12-5; length: 14; size: NA
DNA: TGTGCCAGCAGTGAATCCTTCGGAGGGGTCACCCTCTCTGGGGCCAACGTCCTGACTTTC; CDR3: CASSESFGGVTLSGANVLTF; D: NA; J: TRBJ2-6; V: TRBV6-1; length: 20; size: NA
DNA: TGTGCCAGCAGTGGACAGGTCTATGGCTACACCTTC; CDR3: CASSGQVYGYTF; D: TRBD1; J: TRBJ1-2; V: TRBV6-6; length: 12; size: NA
DNA: TGTGCCAGCACCGTCCCCCCCGGGGGCACTGAAGCTTTCTTT; CDR3: CASTVPPGGTEAFF; D: NA; J: TRBJ1-1; V: TRBV11-3; length: 14; size: NA
DNA: TGTGCCAGCAGTCCAGCGGGGAACTCCTACGAGCAGTACTTC; CDR3: CASSPAGNSYEQYF; D: TRBD2; J: TRBJ2-7; V: TRBV28; length: 14; size: NA
DNA: TGCGCCAGCAGCGCCTCAGAAGCCGGGGAGCTGTTTTTT; CDR3: CASSASEAGELFF; D: NA; J: TRBJ2-2; V: TRBV10-1; length: 13; size: few
DNA: TGCGCCAGCAGCCAAGATAGGGCCGTGGGGCCCTACGAGCAGTACTTC; CDR3: CASSQDRAVGPYEQYF; D: NA; J: TRBJ2-7; V: TRBV4-3; length: 16; size: NA
DNA: TGTGCCAGCCGGGAGGCCCCCCGCAACACTGAAGCTTTCTTT; CDR3: CASREAPRNTEAFF; D: NA; J: TRBJ1-1; V: TRBV7-9; length: 14; size: NA
DNA: TGTGCCAGCAGCTCGTATTCTTACGAGCAGTACTTC; CDR3: CASSSYSYEQYF; D: NA; J: TRBJ2-7; V: TRBV5-6; length: 12; size: NA
DNA: TGTGCCAGCAGACCTACTAGTCAAAACATTCAGTACTTC; CDR3: CASRPTSQNIQYF; D: NA; J: TRBJ2-4; V: TRBV6-5; length: 13; size: NA
DNA: TGCGCCAGCAGCCAAGGGGTACAGGGACCCTACGAGCAGTACTTC; CDR3: CASSQGVQGPYEQYF; D: NA; J: TRBJ2-7; V: TRBV4-1; length: 15; size: few
DNA: TGTGCCAGCAGTTTTGACAGAGACTATGGCTACACCTTC; CDR3: CASSFDRDYGYTF; D: NA; J: TRBJ1-2; V: TRBV28; length: 13; size: NA
DNA: TGTGCCAGTAGTCTAATAGGGAGGGAAGAAGCTTTCTTT; CDR3: CASSLIGREEAFF; D: NA; J: TRBJ1-1; V: TRBV19; length: 13; size: many
DNA: TGTGCCAGCAGTCCTCGCGGGGGACTGAGGATCGAGCAGTACTTC; CDR3: CASSPRGGLRIEQYF; D: TRBD2; J: TRBJ2-7; V: TRBV27; length: 15; size: NA
DNA: TGTGCCAGCAGGGGACAGGGGTCGCTCTACGAGCAGTACTTC; CDR3: CASRGQGSLYEQYF; D: TRBD1; J: TRBJ2-7; V: TRBV6-5; length: 14; size: NA
DNA: TGTGCCAGCAGTTACTCCGACAGGGGGAACACTGAAGCTTTCTTT; CDR3: CASSYSDRGNTEAFF; D: TRBD1; J: TRBJ1-1; V: TRBV6-5; length: 15; size: NA
DNA: TGTGCCAGTACGCTGACAGGAAATCAGCCCCAGCATTTT; CDR3: CASTLTGNQPQHF; D: NA; J: TRBJ1-5; V: TRBV19; length: 13; size: NA
DNA: TGCACCAGCAAATGGAGCACCCGGACAGAAGGAGAAAGAAGCAATCAGCCCCAGCATTTT; CDR3: CTSKWSTRTEGERSNQPQHF; D: NA; J: TRBJ1-5; V: TRBV1; length: 20; size: NA
DNA: TGCGCCAGCAGCAAAGACAGGGATCATAATGAAAAACTGTTTTTT; CDR3: CASSKDRDHNEKLFF; D: TRBD1; J: TRBJ1-4; V: TRBV5-1; length: 15; size: NA
DNA: TGCGCCAGCAGCCAAGAGGGACTAACGGATACGCAGTATTTT; CDR3: CASSQEGLTDTQYF; D: TRBD2; J: TRBJ2-3; V: TRBV4-3; length: 14; size: NA
DNA: TGTGCCAGCAGCTCTCTACTACCCAGCGGGAAGAATGAGCAGTTCTTC; CDR3: CASSSLLPSGKNEQFF; D: TRBD2; J: TRBJ2-1; V: TRBV7-9; length: 16; size: once
DNA: TGTGCCAGTAGTATATCGGGGGGTAGAGGGCAGCCCCAGCATTTT; CDR3: CASSISGGRGQPQHF; D: NA; J: TRBJ1-5; V: TRBV19; length: 15; size: NA
DNA: TGTGCCAGCAGCCAAGATAGGCGGGGGTTTTACAATGAGCAGTTCTTC; CDR3: CASSQDRRGFYNEQFF; D: TRBD2; J: TRBJ2-1; V: TRBV14; length: 16; size: NA
DNA: TGCGCCAGCAGCCAAGAGCTCCACTGGGCCACCGGGGAGCTGTTTTTT; CDR3: CASSQELHWATGELFF; D: NA; J: TRBJ2-2; V: TRBV4-1; length: 16; size: NA
DNA: TGTGCCAGCAGACAGTGGACAGGGCGGGGGTCTGAAGCTTTCTTT; CDR3: CASRQWTGRGSEAFF; D: TRBD1; J: TRBJ1-1; V: TRBV27; length: 15; size: NA
DNA: TGTGCCAGCAGTGAAGGGGTAGCGGGAGGCGCGTCGAAGACCCAGTACTTC; CDR3: CASSEGVAGGASKTQYF; D: TRBD2; J: TRBJ2-5; V: TRBV2; length: 17; size: once
DNA: TGTGCCAGTACTAGCGAGGGAGGAACTGAAGCTTTCTTT; CDR3: CASTSEGGTEAFF; D: NA; J: TRBJ1-1; V: TRBV19; length: 13; size: NA
DNA: TGTGCCAGCAGCAAATCTAACAGGGGATCCTACGAGCAGTACTTC; CDR3: CASSKSNRGSYEQYF; D: NA; J: TRBJ2-7; V: TRBV21-1; length: 15; size: NA
DNA: TGTGCCAGCAGTGAAAGCGGCGGGGACTACACCTTC; CDR3: CASSESGGDYTF; D: NA; J: TRBJ1-2; V: TRBV2; length: 12; size: NA
DNA: TGTGCCAGCAGCTTTATTAAGGGAGGGGGATCTTCGAACACCGGGGAGCTGTTTTTT; CDR3: CASSFIKGGGSSNTGELFF; D: NA; J: TRBJ2-2; V: TRBV7-9; length: 19; size: NA
DNA: TGCAGCGCCGCGGGGCCTACAGGCTACGAGCAGTACTTC; CDR3: CSAAGPTGYEQYF; D: NA; J: TRBJ2-7; V: TRBV29-1; length: 13; size: NA